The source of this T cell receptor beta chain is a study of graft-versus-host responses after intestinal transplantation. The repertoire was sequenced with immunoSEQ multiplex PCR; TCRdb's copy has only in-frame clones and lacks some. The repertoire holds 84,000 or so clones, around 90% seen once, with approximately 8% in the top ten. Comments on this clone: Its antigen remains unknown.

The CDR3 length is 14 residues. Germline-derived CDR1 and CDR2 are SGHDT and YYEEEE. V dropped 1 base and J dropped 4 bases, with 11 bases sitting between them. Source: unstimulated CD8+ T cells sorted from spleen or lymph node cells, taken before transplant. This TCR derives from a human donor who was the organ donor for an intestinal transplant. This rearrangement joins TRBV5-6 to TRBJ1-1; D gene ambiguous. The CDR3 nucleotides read TGTGCCAGCAGCTTGTCCGGAGATGGCACTGAAGCTTTCTTT. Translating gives CASSLSGDGTEAFF. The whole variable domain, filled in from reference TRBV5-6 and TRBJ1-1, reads DAGVTQSPTHLIKTRGQQVTLRCSPKSGHDTVSWYQQALGQGPQFIFQYYEEEERQRGNFPDRFSGHQFPNYSSELNVNALLLGDSALYLCASSLSGDGTEAFFGQGTRLTVV.